The sequence of this T cell receptor beta chain was determined in a study of cytomegalovirus exposure and HLA in healthy donors. This clone turned up a few times. Its antigen is unknown. Primers: 60 Vbeta forward and 13 Jbeta reverse. Assay: immunoSEQ multiplex PCR; the TCRdb copy retains only in-frame clones and omits some. This table has 100,000 or so clones, 63% appearing once. The V gene's germline CDR1 is SGHRS and CDR2 YFSETQ. The V and J ends lost 0 bases and 1 base respectively, with 13 bases between them. This CDR3 is 17 amino acids long. Points from the study as a whole: Upon later analysis, TCR association rates were observed to vary by HLA locus, being highest for DRB1 and lowest for HLA-C. Researchers catalogued some 160 TCR beta chains as cytomegalovirus-associated.

This sequence was found in a human donor in good health. The sequencing sample was made of PBMCs. The rearrangement joins TRBV5-1 to TRBJ2-2; D is undetermined. The CDR3 region is CASSLAWLRQNTGELFF. The CDR3, as DNA: TGCGCCAGCAGCTTGGCCTGGTTGAGGCAGAACACCGGGGAGCTGTTTTTT. The whole variable domain, filled in from reference TRBV5-1 and TRBJ2-2, reads KAGVTQTPRYLIKTRGQQVTLSCSPISGHRSVSWYQQTPGQGLQFLFEYFSETQRNKGNFPGRFSGRQFSNSRSEMNVSTLELGDSALYLCASSLAWLRQNTGELFFGEGSRLTVL.